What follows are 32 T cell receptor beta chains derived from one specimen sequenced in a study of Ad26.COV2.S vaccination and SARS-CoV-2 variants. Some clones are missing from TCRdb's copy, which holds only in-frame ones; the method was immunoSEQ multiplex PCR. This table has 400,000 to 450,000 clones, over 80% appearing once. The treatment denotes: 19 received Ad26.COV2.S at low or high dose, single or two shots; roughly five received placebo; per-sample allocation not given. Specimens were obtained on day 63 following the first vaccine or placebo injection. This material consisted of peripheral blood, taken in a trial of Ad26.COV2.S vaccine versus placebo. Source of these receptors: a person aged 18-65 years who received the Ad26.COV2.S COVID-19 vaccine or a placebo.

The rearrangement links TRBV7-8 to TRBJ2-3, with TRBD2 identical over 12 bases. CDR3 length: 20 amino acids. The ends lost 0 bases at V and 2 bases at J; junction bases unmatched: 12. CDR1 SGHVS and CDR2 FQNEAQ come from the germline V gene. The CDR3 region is CASSLAWSSTSGGNTDTQYF. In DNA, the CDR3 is TGTGCCAGCAGCTTAGCGTGGTCCTCCACTAGCGGGGGGAACACAGATACGCAGTATTTT. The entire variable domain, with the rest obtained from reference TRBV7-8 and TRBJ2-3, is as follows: GAGVSQSPRYKVAKRGQDVALRCDPISGHVSLFWYQQALGQGPEFLTYFQNEAQLDKSGLPSDRFFAERPEGSVSTLKIQRTQQEDSAVYLCASSLAWSSTSGGNTDTQYFGPGTRLTVL.

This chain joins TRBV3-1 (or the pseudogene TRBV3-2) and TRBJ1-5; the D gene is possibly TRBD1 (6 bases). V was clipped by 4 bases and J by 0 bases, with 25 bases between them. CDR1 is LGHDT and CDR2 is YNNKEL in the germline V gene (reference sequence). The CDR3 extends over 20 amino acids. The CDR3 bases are TGTGCCAGCAGCCCGCCGAGGGGGGGCGGACTTTTAGATAGCAATCAGCCCCAGCATTTT. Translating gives CASSPPRGGGLLDSNQPQHF.

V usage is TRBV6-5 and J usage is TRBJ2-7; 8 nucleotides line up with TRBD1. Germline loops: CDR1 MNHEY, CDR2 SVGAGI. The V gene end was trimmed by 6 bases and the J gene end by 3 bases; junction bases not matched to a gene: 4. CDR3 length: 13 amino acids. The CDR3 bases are TGTGCCAGCAGCCGGGACAGGAGCTACGAGCAGTACTTC. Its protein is CASSRDRSYEQYF.

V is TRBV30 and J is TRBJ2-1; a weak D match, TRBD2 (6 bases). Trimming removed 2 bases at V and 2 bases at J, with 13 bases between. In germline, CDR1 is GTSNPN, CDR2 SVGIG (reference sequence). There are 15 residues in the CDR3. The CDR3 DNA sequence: TGTGCCTGGAGTTCCGCCGGGACTCCCTACAATGAGCAGTTCTTC. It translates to CAWSSAGTPYNEQFF.

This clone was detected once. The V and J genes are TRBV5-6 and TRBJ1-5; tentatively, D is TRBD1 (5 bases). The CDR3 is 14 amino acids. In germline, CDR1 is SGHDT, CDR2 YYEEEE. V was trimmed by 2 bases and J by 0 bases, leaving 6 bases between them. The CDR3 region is CASSFTGSNQPQHF. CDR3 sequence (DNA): TGTGCCAGCAGCTTTACAGGTAGCAATCAGCCCCAGCATTTT.

CDR3 loop: CASSDPKWTDTQYF. As DNA, the CDR3 is TGTGCCAGCAGCGACCCAAAGTGGACAGATACGCAGTATTTT. The gene calls are TRBV7-8 and TRBJ2-3, with D hard to call. Trimming removed 5 bases from V and 3 bases from J, with 12 bases in between. Germline loops: CDR1 SGHVS, CDR2 FQNEAQ. CDR3 length: 14 amino acids.

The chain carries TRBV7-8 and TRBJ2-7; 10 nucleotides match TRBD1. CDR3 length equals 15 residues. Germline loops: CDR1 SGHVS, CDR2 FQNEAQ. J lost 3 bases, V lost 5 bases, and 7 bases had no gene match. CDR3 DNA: TGTGCCAGCAGCGCGGGACAGGGGATTTTCTACGAGCAGTACTTC. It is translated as CASSAGQGIFYEQYF.

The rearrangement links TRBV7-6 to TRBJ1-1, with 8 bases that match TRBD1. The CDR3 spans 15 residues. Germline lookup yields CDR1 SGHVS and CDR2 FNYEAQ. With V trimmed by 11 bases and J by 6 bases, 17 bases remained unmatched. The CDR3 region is CASGQGAFNSSEAFF. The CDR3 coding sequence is TGTGCCTCCGGGCAGGGGGCCTTTAACAGCTCTGAAGCTTTCTTT.

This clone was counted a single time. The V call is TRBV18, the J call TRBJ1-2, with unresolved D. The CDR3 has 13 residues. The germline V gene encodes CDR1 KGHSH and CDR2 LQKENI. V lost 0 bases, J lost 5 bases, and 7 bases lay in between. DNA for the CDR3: TGTGCCAGCTCACCACCGGTACGGTATGGCTACACCTTC. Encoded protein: CASSPPVRYGYTF.

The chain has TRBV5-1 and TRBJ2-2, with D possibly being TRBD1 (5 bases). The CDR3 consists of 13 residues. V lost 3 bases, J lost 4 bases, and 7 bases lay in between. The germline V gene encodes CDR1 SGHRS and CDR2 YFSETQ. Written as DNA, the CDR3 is TGCGCCAGCAGCTCGACAGTCACCGGGGAGCTGTTTTTT. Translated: CASSSTVTGELFF.

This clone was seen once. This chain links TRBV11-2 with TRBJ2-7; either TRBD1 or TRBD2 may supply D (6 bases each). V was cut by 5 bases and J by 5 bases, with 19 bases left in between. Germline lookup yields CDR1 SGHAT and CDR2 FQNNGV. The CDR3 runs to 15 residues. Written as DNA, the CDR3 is TGTGCCAGCAGCGCAGTGAGGGGGAGGCTGAACGAGCAGTACTTC. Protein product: CASSAVRGRLNEQYF.

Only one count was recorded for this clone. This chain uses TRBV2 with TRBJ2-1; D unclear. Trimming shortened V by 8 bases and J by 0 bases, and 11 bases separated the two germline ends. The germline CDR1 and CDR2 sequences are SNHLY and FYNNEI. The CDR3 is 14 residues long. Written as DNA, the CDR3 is TGTGCCAGCCGAGACACGAGCTCCTACAATGAGCAGTTCTTC. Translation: CASRDTSSYNEQFF.

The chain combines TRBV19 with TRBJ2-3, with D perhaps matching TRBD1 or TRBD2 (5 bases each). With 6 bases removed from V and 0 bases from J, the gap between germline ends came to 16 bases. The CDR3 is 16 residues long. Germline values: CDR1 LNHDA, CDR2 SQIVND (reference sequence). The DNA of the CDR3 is TGTGCCAGTAGCCCTGGACGAGGGGCCAGCACAGATACGCAGTATTTT. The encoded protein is CASSPGRGASTDTQYF. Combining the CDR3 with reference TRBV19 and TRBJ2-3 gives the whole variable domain DGGITQSPKYLFRKEGQNVTLSCEQNLNHDAMYWYRQDPGQGLRLIYYSQIVNDFQKGDIAEGYSVSREKKESFPLTVTSAQKNPTAFYLCASSPGRGASTDTQYFGPGTRLTVL.

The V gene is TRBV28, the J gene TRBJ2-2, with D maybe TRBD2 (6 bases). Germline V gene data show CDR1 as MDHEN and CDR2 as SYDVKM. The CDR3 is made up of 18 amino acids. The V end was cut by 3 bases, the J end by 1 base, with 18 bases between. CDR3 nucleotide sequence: TGTGCCAGCAGTTTCTGGGGGGAAGATATCGAGAACACCGGGGAGCTGTTTTTT. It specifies CASSFWGEDIENTGELFF. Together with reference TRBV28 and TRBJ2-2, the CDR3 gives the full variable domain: DVKVTQSSRYLVKRTGEKVFLECVQDMDHENMFWYRQDPGLGLRLIYFSYDVKMKEKGDIPEGYSVSREKKERFSLILESASTNQTSMYLCASSFWGEDIENTGELFFGEGSRLTVL.

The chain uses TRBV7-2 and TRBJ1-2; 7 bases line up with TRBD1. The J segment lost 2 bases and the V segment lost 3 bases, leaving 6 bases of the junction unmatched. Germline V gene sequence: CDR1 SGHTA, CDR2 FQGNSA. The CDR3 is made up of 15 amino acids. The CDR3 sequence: CASSFEGTVNYGYTF. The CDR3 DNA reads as TGTGCCAGCAGCTTTGAAGGGACAGTGAACTATGGCTACACCTTC.

In nucleotides, the CDR3 is TGTGCCAGCAGCTTGGGGGGGAAGGGACAGACCTCTGGAAACACCATATATTTT. Translation: CASSLGGKGQTSGNTIYF. The rearrangement uses TRBV5-4 and TRBJ1-3, with 7 bases identical to TRBD1. The germline CDR1 and CDR2 sequences are SGHNT and YYREEE (reference sequence). Trimming at V came to 0 bases and at J to 0 bases, leaving 9 bases not matched to a gene. This CDR3 has 18 amino acids.

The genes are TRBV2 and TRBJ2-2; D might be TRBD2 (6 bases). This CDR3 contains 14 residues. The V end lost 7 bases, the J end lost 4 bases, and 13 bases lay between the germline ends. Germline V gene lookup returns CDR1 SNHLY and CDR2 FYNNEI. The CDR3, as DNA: TGTGCCAGCATTAAACTAGCTGGCACCGGGGAGCTGTTTTTT. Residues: CASIKLAGTGELFF.

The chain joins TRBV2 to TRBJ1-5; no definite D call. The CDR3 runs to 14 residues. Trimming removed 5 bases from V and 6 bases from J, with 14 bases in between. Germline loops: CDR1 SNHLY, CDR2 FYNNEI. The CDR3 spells CASSMRHAGQPQHF. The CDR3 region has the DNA TGTGCCAGCAGTATGAGACACGCGGGTCAGCCCCAGCATTTT.

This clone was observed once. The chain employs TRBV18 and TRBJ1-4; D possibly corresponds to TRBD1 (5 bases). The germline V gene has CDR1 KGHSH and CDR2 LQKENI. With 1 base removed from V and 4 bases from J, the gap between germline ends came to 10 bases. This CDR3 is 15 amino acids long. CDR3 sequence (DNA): TGTGCCAGCTCACCACGGACACCAGATAATGAAAAACTGTTTTTT. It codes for CASSPRTPDNEKLFF.

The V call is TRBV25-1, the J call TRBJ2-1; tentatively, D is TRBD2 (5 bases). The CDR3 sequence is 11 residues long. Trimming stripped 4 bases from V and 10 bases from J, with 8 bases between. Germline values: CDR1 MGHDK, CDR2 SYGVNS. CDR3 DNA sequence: TGTGCCAGCAGTGTACTAGGAGAGCAGTTCTTC. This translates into CASSVLGEQFF.

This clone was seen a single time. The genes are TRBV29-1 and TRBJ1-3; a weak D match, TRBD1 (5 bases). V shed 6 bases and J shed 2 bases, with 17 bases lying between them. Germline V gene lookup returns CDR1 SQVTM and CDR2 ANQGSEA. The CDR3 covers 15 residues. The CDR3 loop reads CSVGAGANPGNTIYF. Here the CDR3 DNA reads TGCAGCGTCGGTGCCGGGGCAAACCCTGGAAACACCATATATTTT. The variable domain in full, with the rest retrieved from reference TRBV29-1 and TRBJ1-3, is SAVISQKPSRDICQRGTSLTIQCQVDSQVTMMFWYRQQPGQSLTLIATANQGSEATYESGFVIDKFPISRPNLTFSTLTVSNMSPEDSSIYLCSVGAGANPGNTIYFGEGSWLTVV.

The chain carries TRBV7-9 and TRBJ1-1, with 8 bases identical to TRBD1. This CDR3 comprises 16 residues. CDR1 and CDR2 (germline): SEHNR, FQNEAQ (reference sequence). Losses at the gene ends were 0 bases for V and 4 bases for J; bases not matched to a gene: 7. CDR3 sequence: CASSLAGRQGFTEAFF. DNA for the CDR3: TGTGCCAGCAGCTTAGCCGGGAGACAGGGGTTCACTGAAGCTTTCTTT.

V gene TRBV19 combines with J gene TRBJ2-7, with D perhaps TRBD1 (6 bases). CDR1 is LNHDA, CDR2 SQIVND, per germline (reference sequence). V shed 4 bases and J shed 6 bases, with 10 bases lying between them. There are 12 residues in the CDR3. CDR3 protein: CASSTQGFEQYF. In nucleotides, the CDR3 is TGTGCCAGTAGTACACAGGGTTTCGAGCAGTACTTC.

The CDR3 DNA reads TGCGCCAGCAGCTTCGAGGGGGGGATGAACACTGAAGCTTTCTTT. It encodes CASSFEGGMNTEAFF. The gene calls are TRBV5-1 and TRBJ1-1; perhaps TRBD1 as D (6 bases). The germline V and J ends were trimmed by 2 bases and 0 bases, with 11 bases remaining between them. The CDR3 covers 15 residues. Germline assignment: CDR1 SGHRS and CDR2 YFSETQ.

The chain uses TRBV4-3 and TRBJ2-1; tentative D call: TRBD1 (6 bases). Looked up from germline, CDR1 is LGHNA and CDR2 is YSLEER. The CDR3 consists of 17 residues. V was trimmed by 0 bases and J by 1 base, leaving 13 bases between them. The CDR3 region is CASSQDPGQLSYNEQFF. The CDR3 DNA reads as TGCGCCAGCAGCCAAGATCCTGGACAGTTATCCTACAATGAGCAGTTCTTC.

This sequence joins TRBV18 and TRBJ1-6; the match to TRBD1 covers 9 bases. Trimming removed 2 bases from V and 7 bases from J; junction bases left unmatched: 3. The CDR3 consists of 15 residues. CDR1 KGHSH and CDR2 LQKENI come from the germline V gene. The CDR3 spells CASSPTGQGNSPLHF. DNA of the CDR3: TGTGCCAGCTCACCAACGGGACAGGGAAATTCACCCCTCCACTTT.

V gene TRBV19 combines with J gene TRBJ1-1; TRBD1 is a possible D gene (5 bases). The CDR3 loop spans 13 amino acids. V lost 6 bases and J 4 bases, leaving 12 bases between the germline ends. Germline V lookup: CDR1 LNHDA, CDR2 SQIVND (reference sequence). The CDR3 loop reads CASSPTVSTEAFF. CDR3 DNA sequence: TGTGCCAGTAGCCCGACAGTGAGCACTGAAGCTTTCTTT.

The CDR3 DNA reads TGTGCCAGCAAAACAAGTTATAGCAATCAGCCCCAGCATTTT. Protein sequence: CASKTSYSNQPQHF. The chain carries TRBV2 and TRBJ1-5; D gene ambiguous. Looked up from germline, CDR1 is SNHLY and CDR2 is FYNNEI. This CDR3 comprises 14 residues. Trimming shortened V by 7 bases and J by 0 bases, and 10 bases separated the two germline ends.

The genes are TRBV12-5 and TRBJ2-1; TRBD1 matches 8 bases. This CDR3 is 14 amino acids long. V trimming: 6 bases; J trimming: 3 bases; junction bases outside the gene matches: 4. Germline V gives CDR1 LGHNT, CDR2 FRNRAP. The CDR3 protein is CASGAGGIYNEQFF. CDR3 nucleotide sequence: TGTGCTAGTGGAGCAGGGGGCATCTACAATGAGCAGTTCTTC.

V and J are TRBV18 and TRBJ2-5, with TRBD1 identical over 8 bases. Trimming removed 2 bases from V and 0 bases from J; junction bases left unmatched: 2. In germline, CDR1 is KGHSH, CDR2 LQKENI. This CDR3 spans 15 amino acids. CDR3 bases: TGTGCCAGCTCACCAAGGACAGGGTACCAAGAGACCCAGTACTTC. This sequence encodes CASSPRTGYQETQYF.

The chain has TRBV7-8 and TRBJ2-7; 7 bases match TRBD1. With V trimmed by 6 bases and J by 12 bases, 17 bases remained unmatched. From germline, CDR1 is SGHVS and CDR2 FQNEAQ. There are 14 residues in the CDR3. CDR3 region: CASSFTSGTDERYF. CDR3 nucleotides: TGTGCCAGCAGTTTCACCTCCGGGACAGACGAAAGGTACTTC.

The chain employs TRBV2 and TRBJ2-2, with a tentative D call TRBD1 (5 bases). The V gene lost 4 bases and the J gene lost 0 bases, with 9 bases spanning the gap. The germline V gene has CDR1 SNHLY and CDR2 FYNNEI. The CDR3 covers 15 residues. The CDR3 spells CASSGTGPNTGELFF. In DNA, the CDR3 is TGTGCCAGCAGTGGCACAGGACCGAACACCGGGGAGCTGTTTTTT.